This TCR beta chain was obtained from a study of blood T cell repertoires in COVID-19. About the research overall: There were acute and convalescent COVID-19 samples, and they came from the United States, Italy and Spain. The cDNA or gDNA used as material had been derived from T cells, B-cell-depleted T cells, or PBMCs.

The CDR3 runs 15 residues. Germline V gene data show CDR1 as SGHTA and CDR2 as FQGNSA. Trimming left V 5 bases short and J 2 bases short, with 15 bases between. Original methodology: Estimation of nucleated cell counts relied on the amplification of reference gene primers. Data came from immunoSEQ multiplex PCR; TCRdb stores just in-frame clones and leaves some out. D and trimming were read from the DNA, whereas the V and J calls and clone size are those reported in that table. The sample consists of about 300,000 clones, over 85% of them appearing once. Enrollment of patients from Seattle took place during active infection, with longitudinal follow-up.

The sequenced sample was peripheral blood. V and J are TRBV7-2 and TRBJ1-2; possible D gene TRBD1, 5 bases. The source of this sequence is a woman aged 25-40 years with COVID-19, enrolled during active disease. The CDR3 DNA follows: TGTGCCAGCAGCAATGCAGGGATTTCGAACTATGGCTACACCTTC. It encodes CASSNAGISNYGYTF.